Listed below are T cell receptor beta chains from one sample, sequenced in a study of beta chain features in type 1 diabetes. Here immunoSEQ multiplex PCR was the method, and the copy in TCRdb shows in-frame clones only, minus some. The data hold roughly 450,000 clones, with 14% observed a single time. The sequencing sample was made of naive CD4+ T cells from blood. The receptors shown here come from a man aged 25-45 years in good health. CDR3s include the opening cysteine and the closing phenylalanine or tryptophan. Each record gives: clone size, V gene, D gene, J gene, CDR3 protein, CDR3 DNA. The D gene is left open where the match is weak. Only some rows state a clone size, as once, few, many or a class for expanded clones.

clone_size: NA; v_call: TRBV9; d_call: NA; j_call: TRBJ2-2; cdr3_aa: CASSVGSDPNTGELFF; cdr3_nt: TGTGCCAGCAGCGTAGGATCAGACCCGAACACCGGGGAGCTGTTTTTT
clone_size: NA; v_call: TRBV9; d_call: NA; j_call: TRBJ2-3; cdr3_aa: CASSIPGVDTQYF; cdr3_nt: TGTGCCAGCAGCATCCCAGGGGTAGATACGCAGTATTTT
clone_size: NA; v_call: TRBV7-8; d_call: NA; j_call: TRBJ2-6; cdr3_aa: CASSLVRNSGANVLTF; cdr3_nt: TGTGCCAGCAGCTTAGTGCGAAACTCTGGGGCCAACGTCCTGACTTTC
clone_size: NA; v_call: TRBV30; d_call: NA; j_call: TRBJ2-5; cdr3_aa: CASSTAAQETQYF; cdr3_nt: TGTGCCTCCTCGACAGCCGCACAAGAGACCCAGTACTTC
clone_size: few; v_call: TRBV7-2; d_call: NA; j_call: TRBJ1-5; cdr3_aa: CASSLVGGDQPQHF; cdr3_nt: TGTGCCAGCAGCTTAGTTGGGGGTGATCAGCCCCAGCATTTT
clone_size: few; v_call: TRBV6-1; d_call: TRBD1; j_call: TRBJ2-3; cdr3_aa: CAIGDRAVTDTQYF; cdr3_nt: TGTGCCATCGGGGACAGGGCTGTCACAGATACGCAGTATTTT
clone_size: few; v_call: TRBV7-9; d_call: NA; j_call: TRBJ2-3; cdr3_aa: CASSLGKDTQYF; cdr3_nt: TGTGCCAGCAGCTTAGGAAAAGATACGCAGTATTTT
clone_size: many; v_call: TRBV29-1; d_call: TRBD2; j_call: TRBJ2-1; cdr3_aa: CSVQASGYNEQFF; cdr3_nt: TGCAGCGTTCAGGCTAGCGGTTACAATGAGCAGTTCTTC
clone_size: NA; v_call: TRBV14; d_call: NA; j_call: TRBJ2-7; cdr3_aa: CASSWDVVYEQYF; cdr3_nt: TGTGCCAGCAGTTGGGACGTTGTCTACGAGCAGTACTTC
clone_size: few; v_call: TRBV5-4; d_call: NA; j_call: TRBJ1-1; cdr3_aa: CASSLRSAEAFF; cdr3_nt: TGTGCCAGCAGCTTGAGGTCCGCTGAAGCTTTCTTT
clone_size: few; v_call: TRBV11-2; d_call: TRBD2; j_call: TRBJ2-3; cdr3_aa: CASSPSGGATDTQYF; cdr3_nt: TGTGCCAGCAGTCCTAGCGGGGGGGCCACAGATACGCAGTATTTT
clone_size: NA; v_call: TRBV15; d_call: NA; j_call: TRBJ2-5; cdr3_aa: CATSRDRAGRETQYF; cdr3_nt: TGTGCCACCAGCAGAGATCGGGCGGGAAGAGAGACCCAGTACTTC
clone_size: few; v_call: TRBV9; d_call: TRBD2; j_call: TRBJ2-2; cdr3_aa: CASSKGLWDTGELFF; cdr3_nt: TGTGCCAGCAGCAAGGGACTATGGGACACCGGGGAGCTGTTTTTT
clone_size: few; v_call: TRBV30; d_call: NA; j_call: TRBJ1-5; cdr3_aa: CAWSPSDVRPQHF; cdr3_nt: TGTGCCTGGAGTCCTTCGGACGTTCGGCCCCAGCATTTT
clone_size: few; v_call: TRBV7-9; d_call: NA; j_call: TRBJ2-1; cdr3_aa: CASSPRGAGKYNEQFF; cdr3_nt: TGTGCCAGCAGCCCCAGGGGGGCGGGGAAATACAATGAGCAGTTCTTC
clone_size: once; v_call: TRBV15; d_call: NA; j_call: TRBJ2-2; cdr3_aa: CATSKPTQGSGELFF; cdr3_nt: TGTGCCACCAGCAAACCAACCCAGGGATCCGGGGAGCTGTTTTTT
clone_size: NA; v_call: TRBV5-4; d_call: NA; j_call: TRBJ2-1; cdr3_aa: CASSLASAGEQFF; cdr3_nt: TGTGCCAGCAGCTTGGCTTCGGCGGGTGAGCAGTTCTTC
clone_size: few; v_call: TRBV10-3; d_call: TRBD1; j_call: TRBJ2-3; cdr3_aa: CAIRAHTGGLADTQYF; cdr3_nt: TGTGCCATCAGGGCACATACAGGGGGCCTCGCAGATACGCAGTATTTT
clone_size: few; v_call: TRBV5-4; d_call: NA; j_call: TRBJ2-1; cdr3_aa: CAKAQGPGDNEQFF; cdr3_nt: TGTGCCAAAGCACAGGGACCAGGGGACAATGAGCAGTTCTTC
clone_size: many; v_call: TRBV29-1; d_call: TRBD2; j_call: TRBJ2-7; cdr3_aa: CSAGGYEQYF; cdr3_nt: TGCAGCGCGGGAGGCTACGAGCAGTACTTC
clone_size: few; v_call: TRBV11-3; d_call: NA; j_call: TRBJ2-2; cdr3_aa: CASFHTGELFF; cdr3_nt: TGTGCCAGCTTCCACACCGGGGAGCTGTTTTTT
clone_size: few; v_call: TRBV9; d_call: NA; j_call: TRBJ2-7; cdr3_aa: CASSVDGGRYEQYF; cdr3_nt: TGTGCCAGCAGCGTAGACGGGGGCCGATACGAGCAGTACTTC
clone_size: NA; v_call: TRBV7-8; d_call: TRBD2; j_call: TRBJ2-1; cdr3_aa: CASSAILAGAENEQFF; cdr3_nt: TGTGCCAGCAGCGCCATACTAGCGGGAGCGGAAAATGAGCAGTTCTTC
clone_size: NA; v_call: TRBV29-1; d_call: NA; j_call: TRBJ1-2; cdr3_aa: CSVESLENGYYGYTF; cdr3_nt: TGCAGCGTTGAGTCCCTTGAAAATGGCTACTATGGCTACACCTTC
clone_size: few; v_call: TRBV4-3; d_call: NA; j_call: TRBJ1-2; cdr3_aa: CASSQDLDTDTEAYGYTF; cdr3_nt: TGCGCCAGCAGCCAAGACTTAGATACGGACACCGAGGCCTATGGCTACACCTTC
clone_size: NA; v_call: TRBV9; d_call: NA; j_call: TRBJ2-3; cdr3_aa: CASSPPHTRATQYF; cdr3_nt: TGTGCCAGCAGCCCACCCCATACCCGGGCCACGCAGTATTTT